The entry below gives a single T cell receptor (beta chain) sequence along with its context. Its antigen is as yet unknown. The sample belongs to a study of OX40 agonist ivuxolimab in advanced cancers. Study background: An anti-OX40 (CD134) antibody with agonistic activity, ivuxolimab, was administered to patients. Those treated in dose escalation had hepatocellular carcinoma, melanoma, renal cell cancer or head and neck cancer.

If patients had autoimmune disease history or systemic immunosuppression, they were excluded. Measured with immunoSEQ multiplex PCR; TCRdb has only the in-frame clones, and not every one. Of some 21,000 clones in the sample, about four fifths are singletons; the top ten hold 30% to 40%. Study-wide results and limits: People who partly responded at 0.1-3.0 mg/kg had some of the least clonal expansion seen.

V lost 5 bases and J lost 1; bases outside the gene matches: 7. CDR1 is SGHTA, CDR2 FQGNSA, per germline. The CDR3 runs 15 residues. This chain uses TRBV7-2 with TRBJ2-7; 8 nucleotides match TRBD2. Sequencing was performed on CD4+ or CD8+ T cells sorted from blood, taken in a trial of the OX40 agonist ivuxolimab. The receptor was derived from an adult with an advanced solid tumor such as melanoma, head and neck, liver or kidney cancer. The CDR3, as DNA: TGTGCCAGCAGCATTTTCGCGGGAGGATCCTACGAGCAGTACTTC. This encodes CASSIFAGGSYEQYF.